This T cell receptor (beta chain) was sequenced in a study of cytomegalovirus exposure and HLA in healthy donors (dated by TCRdb to the late 2010s). Turning to the overall study: In an earlier analysis of around 540 of the donors, 250 to 300 Gb of sequence data and some 100 million unique TCR beta sequences from about 190 million T cells were reported. To predict cytomegalovirus infection status, the study combined high-throughput TCR immunosequencing, statistical association of individual TCRs with disease status, and machine learning. Among the approximately 400 genotyped donors, 81% belonged to the genetic ancestry cluster associated with self-reported Caucasian donors. Using immunosequencing, the study profiled T cell repertoires from roughly 650 subjects and related those repertoires to cytomegalovirus serostatus. Alongside the repertoire data, information on donor age, sex, ethnicity and CMV serostatus was compiled. Four or five DR-DQ haplotypes were treated as single units for association and clustering because of strong linkage in the cohort. Both class I and class II loci were covered by HLA typing, at four-digit resolution. Among approximately 370 genotyped donors of the cohort, an average of approximately 240,000 unique TCR beta nucleotide sequences was sequenced per donor, of which about 18% were non-productive. The number of donors typed differed by locus, with about 629-630 for A, B, C, DRB1 and DQB1, 522 for DQA1, 600 to 610 for DPA1, and some 440 for DPB1. Genome-wide SNP genotypes for about three fifths of the roughly 670 donors were used in a later genetic analysis, which treated that subset as a discovery cohort. An earlier analysis of 587 of the donors used high-throughput TCR beta sequencing to judge whether each TCR beta V gene segment behaved as functional or pseudogenic. A later analysis re-analyzed previously published TCR beta repertoires from 666 donors and added high-resolution HLA genotyping to study TCR occurrence patterns. The aim of the study was to test whether cataloging public T cell receptors could identify signatures of past pathogen exposure. Along with the roughly 700-subject first cohort, a separate validation cohort of over a hundred different subjects was used. Roughly 310 gigabases of sequencing data and approximately 85 million unique TCR sequences were included in an early release covering 550 to 650 HLA-typed donors. The later analysis used no new phenotypic data to find candidate immune exposures, relying instead on TCR beta sequences and their occurrence across donors. Every repertoire in the discovery cohort had been generated on one and the same sequencing platform.

The method was the immunoSEQ multiplex PCR assay. The multiplex PCR relied on a mix of 60 forward primers for TCR Vbeta segments and 13 reverse primers for TCR Jbeta segments. Amplification of the CDR3 region of rearranged TCR beta genes was performed with a multiplex PCR assay on genomic DNA. The amplified TCR beta libraries were sequenced on the Illumina HiSeq System as 87-base-pair reads. The published analysis was carried out like this. A later analysis counted tens of millions of unique TCR beta chains across the 550 to 700 repertoires, and 9.5 million to 11 million of these chains were shared by at least two donors. Raw reads were error-corrected and collapsed into unique sequences with a nearest-neighbor algorithm that merged closely related sequences to remove PCR and sequencing errors. CDR3 sequences were aligned to IMGT reference sequences to assign V, D and J gene segments. For a sequence to be retained, a match of at least six nucleotides was required to both a V gene segment and a J gene segment. Rearrangements were classified as productive when the CDR3 lacked stop codons and remained in frame with V and J, and all other rearrangements were classified as non-productive. CDR3 was defined according to IMGT convention as the region running from the second conserved V-encoded cysteine to the conserved J-encoded phenylalanine. The earlier analysis of approximately 500 of the donors excluded sequences that lacked an unambiguous match to a single V gene segment. An earlier analysis of 550 to 650 of the donors classified V segments as functional when productive rearrangements were above 56.7% and as segregating when the standard deviation between donors was above 5%. To diagnose cytomegalovirus status from the catalog of TCR beta chain sequences, a statistical classification framework was built. In a later analysis, V and J genes were assigned by comparing TCR nucleotide sequences against IMGT/GENE-DB human TR gene sequences. Using the TCRdist pipeline, a later analysis assigned CDR3 sequences along with most-parsimonious VDJ recombination scenarios. In a later analysis, each TCR beta chain was defined by its CDR3 amino acid sequence together with its V-gene family, and reads lacking a unique V-gene family were excluded. To address suspected cross-contamination and a sequencing artifact, a later analysis removed 592 highly shared, low-generation-probability nucleotide sequences. For each public chain, a later analysis derived a clonal expansion index from normalized ranks of inferred template counts within each repertoire. A later analysis computed generation probabilities with a VDJ recombination model fitted to out-of-frame rearrangements, and checked the results against IGoR. In a later analysis, hypergeometric tests were used to score TCR-TCR, TCR-HLA and TCR-CMV co-occurrence, with a repertoire-size bias correction applied to TCR pairs. A later analysis estimated false discovery rates by permuting HLA or CMV assignments 20 times. In a later analysis, co-occurring TCRs were grouped using DBSCAN, and TCRdist sequence similarity was added for clustering within HLA-allele-positive subsets. For co-occurrence clustering, repertoires with fewer than 30,000 or more than 120,000 public chains were excluded, along with roughly 5 repertoires with anomalous nucleotide sharing. TCRdb limited this immuneACCESS table to in-frame rearrangements with V and J called. A share of clones is missing; checked studies link under half to unresolved V genes, and the rest is unexplained. V and J calls plus clone size are reproduced from that table; the DNA served to infer D and trimming. The sample contains about 160,000 clones, approximately 80% of them found a single time. Approximately 6.7% of the sample lies in the top ten.

As concerns this clone: What this receptor recognizes is not known. No base quality information exists; no much larger clone differs at one position.

The cohort consisted of 670 or so healthy bone marrow donors. At the time of sampling, all cohort members were nominally healthy, though unrecorded immune exposures were likely present. The donor was CMV seropositive and was included in the group of some 290 seropositive cohort members. A peripheral blood sample was collected from each donor, and TCR beta sequencing was performed on peripheral blood mononuclear cells. Genomic DNA extraction from the blood cell samples was performed with the Qiagen DNeasy Blood Extraction Kit. Broad study findings and their caveats: According to a later genetic analysis, donors in an Asian-associated ancestry cluster had fewer N-insertions in productive TCRs than the approximately 670-donor mean. Over 15 rarely observed V segments, including chromosome 9 orphons, were excluded from the earlier analysis of almost 600 of the donors because counts were too low. Sequencing depth was assumed to be roughly uniform across donors in the presence/absence analyses, though that assumption may not hold. In a later analysis, several top co-occurrence clusters were reported to appear linked to parvovirus B19, influenza, CMV and Epstein-Barr virus. When HLA alleles, especially DR and DQ, strongly co-occurred, attributing TCR associations to individual alleles was difficult. In both the original and validation cohorts, the classifier was reported to diagnose cytomegalovirus status with high specificity and sensitivity. A group of highly shared sequence variants was considered likely to be a technical artifact of the sequencing pipeline. According to a later analysis, TCR association rates differed among HLA loci, with DRB1 alleles showing the most associated TCRs and HLA-C alleles showing the fewest. The study listed 164 TCR beta chains as associated with cytomegalovirus. A later genetic analysis associated a missense DCLRE1C variant with V-gene and J-gene trimming of TCR beta chains, and an independent cohort replicated the association. Because some donors lacked HLA typing at each locus, the association tests relied only on the typed subset. Broadly in line with IMGT annotations, most TCR beta V segments showed up in productive rearrangements about 90% or about 30% of the time in an earlier analysis of several hundred of the donors. A few of the identified cytomegalovirus-associated TCR beta chains were confirmed in vitro to be specific for cytomegalovirus antigens. At a false discovery rate of 0.05, a later analysis linked some 18,000 TCR beta sequences to specific HLA alleles. According to a later analysis, most CMV-associated TCR beta chains appeared to be HLA-restricted, and the HLA associations seemed to be driven largely by CMV exposure. For the cohort, immune exposure information was limited to CMV serostatus. Linkage disequilibrium might explain the correlated functional status among segregating V segments, but an unknown experimental factor could not be excluded. While some public TCRs were present in many individuals, most TCR sequences turned up only very rarely across donors. The cohort was sequenced for TCR beta chains only, and without alpha or paired-chain data the features that could be detected were limited. A further reported finding was that TCR beta sequences accurately predicted the HLA-A and HLA-B alleles for most subjects in the first cohort. In a later analysis, HLA-associated TCR beta chains showed more clonal expansion and lower generation probabilities than non-associated chains that were equally common. According to the authors, the approach could potentially be generalized to other disease states and immunological phenotypes.

This TCR derives from a male donor in good health and CMV-seropositive. Sequenced: PBMCs.

The nucleotide sequence is TGCGCCAGCAGCTCCCAACAGGGGCTAGCCTCCTATGGCTACACCTTC. Translation gives CASSSQQGLASYGYTF. In this chain, TRBV5-1 is recombined with TRBJ1-2; 7 central bases correspond to TRBD1. From a lookup of the germline V gene, CDR1 and CDR2 are SGHRS and YFSETQ. Trimming accounts for 3 bases at V and 4 bases at J, while the number of junction bases matched to no gene is 12. Taken from cysteine to phenylalanine, the CDR3 has 16 residues. Only the CDR3 DNA stays, 48 bases, in frame from base 1.